This entry lists 13 T cell receptor beta chains sequenced from one sample in a study of shared clonotypes between healthy human individuals. Here immunoSEQ multiplex PCR was the method, and the copy in TCRdb shows in-frame clones only, minus some. The sample records 2.3 million or so clones, more than 80% being singletons. Sample: naive CD4+ T cells from PBMCs. Subset: CD45RA+ positively selected. The receptor source for this set is a man aged 18 to 35 in good health. Some clones in this sample may be carry-over from other donors' samples.

This clone was found once. The rearrangement uses TRBV7-9 and TRBJ2-1; TRBD2 matches 10 bases. The V and J ends lost 5 bases and 7 bases, in that order; junction bases with no gene match: 14. The germline V gene has CDR1 SEHNR and CDR2 FQNEAQ (reference sequence). CDR3 length: 17 residues. The DNA of the CDR3 is TGTGCCAGCAGCCCCGGGGTAGCGGGAGGTATACTTAATGAGCAGTTCTTC. Its translation is CASSPGVAGGILNEQFF. Supplemented by reference TRBV7-9 and TRBJ2-1, the full variable domain reads DTGVSQNPRHKITKRGQNVTFRCDPISEHNRLYWYRQTLGQGPEFLTYFQNEAQLEKSRLLSDRFSAERPKGSFSTLEIQRTEQGDSAMYLCASSPGVAGGILNEQFFGPGTRLTVL.

The genes are TRBV28 and TRBJ1-4; 7 bases match TRBD1. CDR3 length: 15 residues. In germline, CDR1 is MDHEN, CDR2 SYDVKM. V gave up 6 bases and J gave up 8 bases; unmatched junction bases: 12. The CDR3 spells CASSRPQGGSEKLFF. CDR3 nucleotide sequence: TGTGCCAGCAGCCGTCCGCAGGGGGGGTCGGAAAAACTGTTTTTT.

The V call is TRBV4-3, the J call TRBJ2-3, with D possibly being TRBD1 (5 bases). From germline, CDR1 is LGHNA and CDR2 YSLEER. V lost 1 base and J 0 bases, leaving 8 bases between the germline ends. The CDR3 is made up of 15 amino acids. The CDR3 sequence is CASSQGGPSTDTQYF. The DNA for the CDR3 is TGCGCCAGCAGCCAAGGGGGCCCTAGCACAGATACGCAGTATTTT.

The chain employs TRBV28 and TRBJ2-7; 13 nucleotides match TRBD2. The V segment lost 6 bases and the J segment 6 bases; nucleotides outside the gene matches: 8. This CDR3 has 15 amino acids. Germline CDR1 MDHEN, CDR2 SYDVKM. This CDR3 reads CASSPPGTSGIEQYF. CDR3 DNA: TGTGCCAGCAGCCCTCCCGGGACTAGCGGGATCGAGCAGTACTTC.

Comments on this clone: This sample also contains other DNA sequences that code for the same CDR3. The chain links TRBV28 to TRBJ2-1, with 9 bases identical to TRBD2. With 6 bases clipped from V and 0 bases from J, the junction kept 3 bases outside the gene matches. CDR3 length: 15 residues. Germline CDR1 reads MDHEN; CDR2 reads SYDVKM. This chain's CDR3 is CASSLSGGSYNEQFF. CDR3 sequence (DNA): TGTGCCAGCAGCCTTAGCGGGGGCTCCTACAATGAGCAGTTCTTC.

V is TRBV6-5 and J is TRBJ1-2; 7 nucleotides agree with TRBD1. The CDR3 runs to 16 residues. The germline V gene has CDR1 MNHEY and CDR2 SVGAGI. The V and J ends lost 4 bases and 3 bases, in that order; junction bases with no gene match: 11. The chain's CDR3 is CASSSPPGTADYGYTF. The CDR3 DNA reads as TGTGCCAGCAGTTCCCCCCCCGGGACAGCTGACTATGGCTACACCTTC.

CDR3 region: CASSLGQTDGYTF. The DNA for the CDR3 is TGTGCCAGCTCACTCGGACAGACAGATGGCTACACCTTC. This chain joins TRBV18 and TRBJ1-2, with TRBD1 as a possible D gene (6 bases). Trimming cost V 4 bases and J 6 bases, with 12 bases left between them. CDR1 KGHSH and CDR2 LQKENI come from the germline V gene. The CDR3 loop spans 13 amino acids. Combining the CDR3 with reference TRBV18 and TRBJ1-2 gives the whole variable domain NAGVMQNPRHLVRRRGQEARLRCSPMKGHSHVYWYRQLPEEGLKFMVYLQKENIIDESGMPKERFSAEFPKEGPSILRIQQVVRGDSAAYFCASSLGQTDGYTFGSGTRLTVV.

V gene TRBV7-3 combines with J gene TRBJ2-5, with D perhaps matching TRBD1 or TRBD2 (5 bases each). The CDR3 is made up of 13 amino acids. The V end lost 3 bases, the J end lost 1 base, and 6 bases lay between the germline ends. Germline V gene data show CDR1 as SGHTA and CDR2 as FQGTGA. The CDR3: CASSLGVQETQYF. CDR3 nucleotide sequence: TGTGCCAGCAGCTTGGGGGTCCAAGAGACCCAGTACTTC.

The V and J genes are TRBV5-1 and TRBJ2-6; tentatively, D is TRBD1 (5 bases). Germline CDR1 SGHRS, CDR2 YFSETQ. The CDR3 runs 17 residues. V was trimmed by 4 bases and J by 0 bases, leaving 14 bases between them. DNA of the CDR3: TGCGCCAGCAGCCTCACAGGCGACTTCTCTGGGGCCAACGTCCTGACTTTC. Encoded protein: CASSLTGDFSGANVLTF.

This chain links TRBV5-4 with TRBJ1-2, with no clear D. The CDR3 sequence is 15 residues long. Germline CDR1 is SGHNT and CDR2 is YYREEE (reference sequence). Trimming cost V 4 bases and J 2 bases, with 15 bases left between them. The CDR3 sequence is CASSGGPGINYGYTF. CDR3 bases: TGTGCCAGCAGCGGTGGGCCGGGGATAAACTATGGCTACACCTTC.

The genes are TRBV28 and TRBJ2-4, with 9 bases lining up with TRBD1. The CDR3 loop spans 14 amino acids. The trim removed 8 bases at V and 6 bases at J, leaving 8 bases unmatched. CDR1 is MDHEN and CDR2 is SYDVKM in the germline V gene. The CDR3 reads CASRKQGAGNIQYF. The DNA for the CDR3 is TGTGCCAGCCGAAAACAGGGGGCTGGAAACATTCAGTACTTC.

J is TRBJ2-7 and V is TRBV5-6; 8 bases are a match to TRBD1. V trimming: 4 bases; J trimming: 4 bases; junction bases outside the gene matches: 7. Germline V gives CDR1 SGHDT, CDR2 YYEEEE. The CDR3 has 14 residues. CDR3 residues: CASSTGTGLYEQYF. CDR3 coding DNA: TGTGCCAGCAGCACCGGGACAGGTCTATACGAGCAGTACTTC.

This clone is a singleton in its sample. The V gene is TRBV2, the J gene TRBJ2-5; the match to TRBD2 covers 10 bases. CDR3 size: 14 residues. V trimming: 4 bases; J trimming: 4 bases; junction bases outside the gene matches: 3. In germline, CDR1 is SNHLY, CDR2 FYNNEI. CDR3 bases: TGTGCCAGCAGTGTCCTAGCGGGAGTAGAGACCCAGTACTTC. It is translated as CASSVLAGVETQYF.